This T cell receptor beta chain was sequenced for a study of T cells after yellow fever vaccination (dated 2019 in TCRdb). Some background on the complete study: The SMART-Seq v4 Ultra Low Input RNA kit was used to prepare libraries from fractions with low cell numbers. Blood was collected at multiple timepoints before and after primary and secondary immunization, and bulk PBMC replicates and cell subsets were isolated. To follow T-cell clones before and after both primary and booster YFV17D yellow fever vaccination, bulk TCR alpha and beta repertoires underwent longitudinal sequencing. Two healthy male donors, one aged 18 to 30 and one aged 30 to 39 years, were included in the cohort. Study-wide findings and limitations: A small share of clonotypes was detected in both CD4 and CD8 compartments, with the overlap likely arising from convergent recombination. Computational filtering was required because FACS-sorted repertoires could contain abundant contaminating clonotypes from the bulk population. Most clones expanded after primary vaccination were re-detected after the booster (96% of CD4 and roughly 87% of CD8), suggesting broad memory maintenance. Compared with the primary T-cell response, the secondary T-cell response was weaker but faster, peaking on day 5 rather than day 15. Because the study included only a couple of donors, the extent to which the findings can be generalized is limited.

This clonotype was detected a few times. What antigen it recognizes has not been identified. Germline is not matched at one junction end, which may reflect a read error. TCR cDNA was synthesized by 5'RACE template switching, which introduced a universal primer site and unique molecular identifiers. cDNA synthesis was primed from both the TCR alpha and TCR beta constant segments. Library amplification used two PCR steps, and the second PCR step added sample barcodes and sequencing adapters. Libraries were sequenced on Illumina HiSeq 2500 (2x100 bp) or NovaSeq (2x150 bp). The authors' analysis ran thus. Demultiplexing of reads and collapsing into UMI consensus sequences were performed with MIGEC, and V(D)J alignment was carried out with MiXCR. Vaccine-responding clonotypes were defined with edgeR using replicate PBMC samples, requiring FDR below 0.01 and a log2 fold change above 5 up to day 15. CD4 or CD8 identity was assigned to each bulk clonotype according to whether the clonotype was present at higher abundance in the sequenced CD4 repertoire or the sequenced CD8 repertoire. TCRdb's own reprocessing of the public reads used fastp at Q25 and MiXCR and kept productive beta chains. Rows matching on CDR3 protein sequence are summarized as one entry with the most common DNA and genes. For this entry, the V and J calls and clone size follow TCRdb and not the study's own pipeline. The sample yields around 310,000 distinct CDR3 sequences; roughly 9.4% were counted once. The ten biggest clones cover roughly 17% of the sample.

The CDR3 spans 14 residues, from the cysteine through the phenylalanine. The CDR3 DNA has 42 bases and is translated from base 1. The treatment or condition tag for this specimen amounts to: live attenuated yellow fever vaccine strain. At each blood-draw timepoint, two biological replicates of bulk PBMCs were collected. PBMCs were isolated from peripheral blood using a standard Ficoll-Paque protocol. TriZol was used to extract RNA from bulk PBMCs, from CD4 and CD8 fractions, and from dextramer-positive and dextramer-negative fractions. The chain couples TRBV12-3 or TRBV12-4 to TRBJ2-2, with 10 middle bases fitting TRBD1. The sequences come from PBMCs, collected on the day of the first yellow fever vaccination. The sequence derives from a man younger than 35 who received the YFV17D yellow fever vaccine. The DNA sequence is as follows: TGTGCAAGCAAGCGGACAGGGGGAACCGGGGAGCTGTTTTTT. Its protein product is CASKRTGGTGELFF.